Listed below are T cell receptor beta chains from one sample, sequenced in a study of human thymus T cells. The data were produced by immunoSEQ multiplex PCR, yet TCRdb's version contains in-frame clones alone and is incomplete. The repertoire holds fewer than 55,000 clones, with over 85% as singletons. Sequenced material: blood. The receptor source for this set is a boy in the first two years of life with a congenital heart defect but otherwise immunologically healthy. CDR3s include the opening cysteine and the closing phenylalanine or tryptophan. Fields, in order: D gene, J gene, V gene, CDR3 protein. The D gene is left open where the match is weak.

>.|TRBJ2-3|TRBV4-3
CASSQAVTPTDTQYF
>.|TRBJ1-6|TRBV27
CASSLYDRLDSPLHF
>.|TRBJ2-1|TRBV28
CASRPSGGHNNEQFF
>.|TRBJ2-6|TRBV4-3
CASSPWTRGANVLTF
>.|TRBJ2-7|TRBV5-5
CASSLGLPDEQYF
>TRBD2|TRBJ2-5|TRBV7-2
CASSRAGGPQETQYF
>.|TRBJ2-7|TRBV19
CASSSRGGYEQYF
>TRBD2|TRBJ2-5|TRBV13
CASSSKSRSGGVLETQYF
>.|TRBJ1-1|TRBV7-6
CASSLRASMNTEAFF
>.|TRBJ1-1|TRBV5-1
CASRQGQNTEAFF
>.|TRBJ2-3|TRBV9
CASSPRISRSTDTQYF
>.|TRBJ1-1|TRBV5-4
CASSADTNTEAFF
>.|TRBJ1-6|TRBV9
CASSVEGNVNSPLHF
>.|TRBJ1-2|TRBV9
CASSVRLGSSGGYTF
>.|TRBJ2-1|TRBV27
CASSISGPLNEQFF
>TRBD2|TRBJ2-3|TRBV2
CASRALAGGRNTQYF
>TRBD1|TRBJ2-3|TRBV7-2
CASSFGQASTDTQYF
>.|TRBJ1-5|TRBV7-3
CASSSLQEGYQPQHF
>.|TRBJ1-3|TRBV7-2
CASSPLVGLIGNTIYF
>.|TRBJ2-5|TRBV4-3
CASSQDSQGGETQYF
>.|TRBJ1-6|TRBV30
CAWSVRLFNSPLHF
>TRBD1|TRBJ2-1|TRBV5-1
CASSFRQGSNEQFF